The 4 T cell receptor beta chains below were found in one sample sequenced in a study of cytomegalovirus exposure and HLA in healthy donors listed by TCRdb under 2017. The library was obtained by the immunoSEQ multiplex PCR assay. For the multiplex PCR, a mixture combining 60 forward primers for TCR Vbeta segments and 13 reverse primers for TCR Jbeta segments was used. In TCRdb, the immuneACCESS table is reduced to in-frame sequences with V and J assigned. These tables do not hold every clone; where another copy was compared, an unresolved V gene accounts for under half, and the others remain unexplained. This sample gives about 160,000 clones in total; around four fifths of them show up just once. About 1.4% of the sample belongs to the ten largest clones. The sample was PBMCs. Every receptor here comes from a woman aged 25 to 39 in good health and CMV-seronegative.

The V gene is TRBV5-1, the J gene TRBJ1-1, with 8 nucleotides matching TRBD1. V was clipped by 2 bases and J by 0 bases; unmatched bases: 3. Germline CDR1 is SGHRS and CDR2 is YFSETQ. This CDR3 has 15 residues. The CDR3 sequence is CASSFQGAMNTEAFF. In DNA form, the CDR3 reads TGCGCCAGCAGCTTTCAGGGGGCCATGAACACTGAAGCTTTCTTT.

The chain uses TRBV7-6 and TRBJ2-7; a weak D match, TRBD1 (5 bases). Trimming cost V 5 bases and J 2 bases, with 16 bases left between them. Germline V lookup: CDR1 SGHVS, CDR2 FNYEAQ. This CDR3 has 15 amino acids. Here the CDR3 reads CASSPFSGSTYEQYF. As DNA, the CDR3 is TGTGCCAGCAGCCCATTCTCAGGGTCTACCTACGAGCAGTACTTC.

Comment on this clone: Distinct nucleotide sequences in the sample also encode this CDR3. The rearrangement links TRBV10-3 to TRBJ1-6; 7 nucleotides align to TRBD1. The V gene's germline CDR1 is ENHRY and CDR2 SYGVKD. The CDR3 sequence is 16 residues long. V shed 0 bases and J 4 bases; nucleotides not matched to a gene: 3. The CDR3 sequence: CAISESAGGYNSPLHF. The DNA for the CDR3 is TGTGCCATCAGTGAGTCGGCAGGGGGTTATAATTCACCCCTCCACTTT.

The chain has TRBV27 and TRBJ2-7, with TRBD1 as a possible D gene (6 bases). V lost 5 bases, J lost 0 bases, and 20 bases lay in between. Germline CDR1 MNHEY, CDR2 SMNVEV (reference sequence). The CDR3 is made up of 17 amino acids. The DNA for the CDR3 is TGTGCCAGCAGTCCTCCCGATGACAGGTCCAGCTCCTACGAGCAGTACTTC. It translates to CASSPPDDRSSSYEQYF.